The 20 T cell receptor beta chains listed next were all sequenced from one sample in a study of blood T cell repertoires in COVID-19. Sequenced by immunoSEQ multiplex PCR; TCRdb stores in-frame clones only, minus some. Of around 340,000 clones detected, 75% to 90% appear once; the ten largest clones hold about 7%. The sample was peripheral blood. All receptors come from a woman aged 60-75 years with COVID-19, enrolled during active disease.

This clone was seen more than once but under ten times. The chain recombines TRBV19 with TRBJ2-7; 10 nucleotides line up with TRBD2. V lost 6 bases to trimming and J lost 2 bases; unmatched junction nucleotides: 7. The V gene's germline CDR1 is LNHDA and CDR2 SQIVND (reference sequence). The CDR3 runs to 15 residues. The CDR3 DNA reads as TGTGCCAGTAGCACACCTAGCGGGGGAGCCTACGAGCAGTACTTC. It yields the protein CASSTPSGGAYEQYF.

The chain carries TRBV6-5 and TRBJ2-5; possible D gene TRBD2, 6 bases. CDR1 MNHEY and CDR2 SVGAGI come from the germline V gene. Trimming removed 0 bases from V and 2 bases from J, with 7 bases in between. CDR3 length equals 14 residues. As DNA, the CDR3 is TGTGCCAGCAGTTACTCGGGACTTCAAGAGACCCAGTACTTC. Protein: CASSYSGLQETQYF.

The chain carries TRBV7-9 and TRBJ2-5; TRBD2 aligns across 8 bases. The germline CDR1 and CDR2 sequences are SEHNR and FQNEAQ (reference sequence). CDR3 length: 14 residues. With V trimmed by 5 bases and J by 7 bases, 9 bases remained unmatched. The CDR3 protein is CASSATSAEGTQYF. The CDR3 bases are TGTGCCAGCAGCGCGACTAGCGCCGAGGGGACCCAGTACTTC. Together with reference TRBV7-9 and TRBJ2-5, the CDR3 gives the full variable domain: DTGVSQNPRHKITKRGQNVTFRCDPISEHNRLYWYRQTLGQGPEFLTYFQNEAQLEKSRLLSDRFSAERPKGSFSTLEIQRTEQGDSAMYLCASSATSAEGTQYFGPGTRLLVL.

The chain carries TRBV9 and TRBJ1-1; no definite D call. The CDR3 has 14 residues. The germline V gene encodes CDR1 SGDLS and CDR2 YYNGEE. Trimming cost V 3 bases and J 1 base, with 10 bases left between them. CDR3 sequence reads: CASSAQAGNTEAFF. CDR3 coding DNA: TGTGCCAGCAGCGCGCAAGCAGGGAACACTGAAGCTTTCTTT.

CDR3 amino acids: CASSQNLGQGKGYTF. The CDR3 DNA is TGTGCCAGCAGTCAGAACCTGGGACAGGGGAAGGGCTACACCTTC. This chain joins TRBV6-6 and TRBJ1-2, with 10 bases identical to TRBD1. This CDR3 is built from 15 residues. The J segment lost 8 bases and the V segment lost 5 bases, leaving 11 bases of the junction unmatched. Germline V gene data show CDR1 as MNHNY and CDR2 as SVGAGI (reference sequence).

This chain joins TRBV30 and TRBJ2-1; 12 bases map to TRBD2. CDR3 length equals 14 residues. Germline assignment: CDR1 GTSNPN and CDR2 SVGIG (reference sequence). The ends lost 3 bases at V and 6 bases at J; junction bases unmatched: 3. The CDR3 region is CAWRLAGGLNEQFF. CDR3 nucleotide sequence: TGTGCCTGGAGGCTAGCGGGGGGGCTCAATGAGCAGTTCTTC. The full variable domain, its missing parts supplied by reference TRBV30 and TRBJ2-1, is SQTIHQWPATLVQPVGSPLSLECTVEGTSNPNLYWYRQAAGRGLQLLFYSVGIGQISSEVPQNLSASRPQDRQFILSSKKLLLSDSGFYLCAWRLAGGLNEQFFGPGTRLTVL.

The CDR3 bases are TGTGCCTGGAGTTCAGTGGCAGGGATGAACTATGGCTACACCTTC. It codes for CAWSSVAGMNYGYTF. The chain couples TRBV30 to TRBJ1-2, with a weak D call TRBD1 (5 bases). In germline, CDR1 is GTSNPN, CDR2 SVGIG (reference sequence). CDR3 length equals 15 residues. V was shortened by 2 bases and J by 2 bases, with 15 bases between the two germline ends.

The chain carries TRBV9 and TRBJ2-2; TRBD2 is a possible D gene (7 bases). Trimming shortened V by 0 bases and J by 3 bases, and 12 bases separated the two germline ends. From germline, CDR1 is SGDLS and CDR2 YYNGEE. CDR3 size: 16 residues. CDR3 bases: TGTGCCAGCAGCGTAGTTCCGGGGGGCTACACCGGGGAGCTGTTTTTT. Protein product: CASSVVPGGYTGELFF.

This chain uses TRBV7-9 with TRBJ1-2; D gene uncertain. The CDR3 contains 14 residues. Trimming stripped 4 bases from V and 2 bases from J, with 11 bases between. Germline CDR1 is SEHNR and CDR2 is FQNEAQ (reference sequence). CDR3 protein: CASSSQTENYGYTF. DNA for the CDR3: TGTGCCAGCAGCTCCCAAACAGAGAACTATGGCTACACCTTC. The variable domain in full, with the rest retrieved from reference TRBV7-9 and TRBJ1-2, is DTGVSQNPRHKITKRGQNVTFRCDPISEHNRLYWYRQTLGQGPEFLTYFQNEAQLEKSRLLSDRFSAERPKGSFSTLEIQRTEQGDSAMYLCASSSQTENYGYTFGSGTRLTVV.

V gene TRBV19 combines with J gene TRBJ1-6; TRBD1 aligns across 7 bases. The germline gives CDR1 LNHDA, CDR2 SQIVND (reference sequence). The trim removed 5 bases at V and 8 bases at J, leaving 6 bases unmatched. This CDR3 is built from 14 residues. CDR3 protein: CASSSDRWDSPLHF. The CDR3 DNA sequence: TGTGCCAGTAGTTCGGACAGGTGGGATTCACCCCTCCACTTT.

The CDR3 protein is CASRPPRAKTQYF. The CDR3 region has the DNA TGTGCCAGCAGACCTCCCAGGGCCAAGACCCAGTACTTC. This chain links TRBV3-1 (or the pseudogene TRBV3-2) with TRBJ2-5; D might be TRBD1 (5 bases). The germline V and J ends were trimmed by 6 bases and 6 bases, with 14 bases remaining between them. Germline CDR1 reads LGHDT; CDR2 reads YNNKEL (reference sequence). The CDR3 is made up of 13 amino acids.

This CDR3 is CASSARTGVADTQYF. The CDR3 DNA reads TGTGCCAGCAGCGCTCGGACAGGGGTCGCAGATACGCAGTATTTT. V gene TRBV9 combines with J gene TRBJ2-3, with TRBD1 identical over 9 bases. Germline assignment: CDR1 SGDLS and CDR2 YYNGEE. Unmatched junction bases numbered 6, after V lost 3 bases and J lost 4 bases. The CDR3 covers 15 residues.

The CDR3, as DNA: TGTGCCAGCAGCGGACAGGGGGACAACTATGGCTACACCTTC. Its protein is CASSGQGDNYGYTF. The chain uses TRBV9 and TRBJ1-2, with 9 bases fitting TRBD1. Trimming at V came to 3 bases and at J to 2 bases, leaving 2 bases not matched to a gene. The length of the CDR3 is 14 residues. Germline lookup yields CDR1 SGDLS and CDR2 YYNGEE.

The CDR3 here is CASSPPGTTTYEQYF. The CDR3 bases are TGTGCCAGCAGCCCCCCCGGGACAACCACCTACGAGCAGTACTTC. This chain uses TRBV4-2 with TRBJ2-7, with D perhaps TRBD1 (6 bases). This CDR3 has 15 residues. Trimming cost V 4 bases and J 2 bases, with 15 bases left between them. In germline, CDR1 is LGHNA, CDR2 YNFKEQ.

This chain links TRBV7-2 with TRBJ1-1; D is possibly TRBD1 (5 bases). The CDR3 spans 15 residues. V was clipped by 1 base and J by 5 bases, with 14 bases between them. Germline CDR1 is SGHTA and CDR2 is FQGNSA. The CDR3 sequence is CASSLGGGLGTEAFF. The CDR3 region has the DNA TGTGCCAGCAGCTTAGGGGGGGGATTGGGGACTGAAGCTTTCTTT.

The chain employs TRBV10-3 and TRBJ2-1, with unresolved D. The CDR3 has 15 amino acids. Deletions cut 0 bases from V and 3 bases from J, with 9 bases between. From germline, CDR1 is ENHRY and CDR2 SYGVKD. The CDR3 DNA is TGTGCCATCAGTGAGTCAACCACTTTCTACAATGAGCAGTTCTTC. Translation gives CAISESTTFYNEQFF.

This chain uses TRBV5-1 with TRBJ2-1; 8 nucleotides agree with TRBD2. V was clipped by 5 bases and J by 9 bases; unmatched bases: 10. Germline V gene sequence: CDR1 SGHRS, CDR2 YFSETQ. This CDR3 is 14 amino acids long. Here the CDR3 reads CASSERGGLGEQFF. CDR3 DNA: TGCGCCAGCAGTGAACGGGGGGGCCTTGGTGAGCAGTTCTTC. The complete variable domain, with remaining parts taken from reference TRBV5-1 and TRBJ2-1, reads KAGVTQTPRYLIKTRGQQVTLSCSPISGHRSVSWYQQTPGQGLQFLFEYFSETQRNKGNFPGRFSGRQFSNSRSEMNVSTLELGDSALYLCASSERGGLGEQFFGPGTRLTVL.

V gene TRBV5-1 combines with J gene TRBJ2-2; 9 nucleotides match TRBD1. Germline CDR1 is SGHRS and CDR2 is YFSETQ. CDR3 length: 16 residues. With V trimmed by 4 bases and J by 6 bases, 10 bases remained unmatched. CDR3 nucleotide sequence: TGCGCCAGCAGCCCGGCCGGGACAGGGTCAGCCGGGGAGCTGTTTTTT. This sequence encodes CASSPAGTGSAGELFF.

J is TRBJ1-4 and V is TRBV11-2; 8 bases line up with TRBD1. The junction had 4 bases not matched to a gene; V was cut back by 0 bases and J by 10 bases. The CDR3 sequence is 14 residues long. Germline V gene sequence: CDR1 SGHAT, CDR2 FQNNGV. The CDR3 DNA sequence: TGTGCCAGCAGCTTAGACCCCGGACAGGGAAAACTGTTTTTT. It yields the protein CASSLDPGQGKLFF.

Remarks on this clone: Other nucleotide sequences in the sample specify the same CDR3. This chain joins TRBV5-1 and TRBJ1-2; D is perhaps TRBD1 (5 bases). The germline CDR1 and CDR2 sequences are SGHRS and YFSETQ. The CDR3 has 11 residues. The germline V and J ends were trimmed by 6 bases and 8 bases, with 11 bases remaining between them. The CDR3 here is CASTLGGGYTF. CDR3 coding DNA: TGCGCCAGCACCCTTGGGGGGGGCTACACCTTC.